Shown below are 7 T cell receptor beta chains from a single sample sequenced in a study of cytomegalovirus exposure and HLA in healthy donors. With 60 Vbeta and 13 Jbeta primers, the PCR was carried out. Measured with immunoSEQ multiplex PCR; TCRdb has only the in-frame clones, and not every one. The data contain around 70,000 clones, around four fifths of them singletons. The sample was PBMCs. The origin of the receptors is a girl between 10 and 17 years old in good health and CMV-seropositive.

The V call is TRBV2, the J call TRBJ2-2; 10 bases map to TRBD2. V shed 4 bases and J 4 bases; nucleotides not matched to a gene: 6. This CDR3 has 16 amino acids. Germline CDR1 reads SNHLY; CDR2 reads FYNNEI. The CDR3: CASSAPSGRPTGELFF. DNA for the CDR3: TGTGCCAGCAGTGCCCCTAGCGGGAGACCCACCGGGGAGCTGTTTTTT.

The rearrangement uses TRBV18 and TRBJ1-2; D might be TRBD1 (6 bases). Trimming pared 8 bases from V and 6 bases from J, leaving 19 bases between. The CDR3 runs to 14 residues. Germline CDR1 KGHSH, CDR2 LQKENI. DNA of the CDR3: TGTGCCAGCCACCGTCTCGGGGGGCAGAATGGCTACACCTTC. This translates into CASHRLGGQNGYTF.

This clone was detected a few times. The chain combines TRBV4-2 with TRBJ2-3; 8 bases align to TRBD1. Germline V gene lookup returns CDR1 LGHNA and CDR2 YNFKEQ. Trimming at V came to 5 bases and at J to 2 bases, leaving 3 bases not matched to a gene. The CDR3 is 14 residues long. The CDR3 spells CASSKGQDTDTQYF. The CDR3 region has the DNA TGTGCCAGCAGCAAGGGACAGGACACAGATACGCAGTATTTT.

The V gene is TRBV5-1, the J gene TRBJ2-7, with D unresolved. Germline V gives CDR1 SGHRS, CDR2 YFSETQ. V was trimmed by 5 bases and J by 3 bases, leaving 18 bases between them. CDR3 length equals 15 residues. DNA for the CDR3: TGCGCCAGCAGATTGAACCCACTAAAGGTCTACGAGCAGTACTTC. The encoded protein is CASRLNPLKVYEQYF.

The V and J genes are TRBV4-3 and TRBJ2-7; 7 bases agree with TRBD2. This CDR3 spans 16 amino acids. Germline trimming cut 0 bases from V and 4 bases from J; bases unmatched to any gene: 9. The V gene's germline CDR1 is LGHNA and CDR2 YSLEER. In DNA form, the CDR3 reads TGCGCCAGCAGCCAAGATCATGGGGGAGGGGAGTACGAGCAGTACTTC. Translation: CASSQDHGGGEYEQYF.

The V call is TRBV7-9, the J call TRBJ1-1; no definite D call. The length of the CDR3 is 13 residues. V lost 1 base, J lost 4 bases, and 7 bases lay in between. The germline CDR1 and CDR2 sequences are SEHNR and FQNEAQ (reference sequence). DNA of the CDR3: TGTGCCAGCAGCTTAGACGCGGGCACTGAAGCTTTCTTT. It specifies CASSLDAGTEAFF.

The chain links TRBV18 to TRBJ1-5, with 9 bases matching TRBD1. Germline values: CDR1 KGHSH, CDR2 LQKENI. CDR3 length equals 15 residues. Trimming cost V 6 bases and J 4 bases; bases outside gene matches: 7. As DNA, the CDR3 is TGTGCCAGCTCCCCTCGGACAGGGGAAAATCAGCCCCAGCATTTT. Translated: CASSPRTGENQPQHF.